This passage covers 11 T cell receptor beta chains from one sample sequenced in a study of blood T cell repertoires in COVID-19. Measured with immunoSEQ multiplex PCR; TCRdb has only the in-frame clones, and not every one. The table shows about 250,000 clones, with 70% to 90% occurring only once. Material: peripheral blood. The origin of the receptors is a man between 18 and 29 years old with active or convalescent COVID-19.

V is TRBV6-5 and J is TRBJ1-4; possible D gene TRBD1, 6 bases. Germline loops: CDR1 MNHEY, CDR2 SVGAGI. V was shortened by 2 bases and J by 7 bases, with 14 bases between the two germline ends. This CDR3 is 15 amino acids long. CDR3 protein: CASSYGITGREKLFF. As DNA, the CDR3 is TGTGCCAGCAGTTACGGGATCACAGGGCGTGAAAAACTGTTTTTT.

CDR3 sequence reads: CASSYGGFISYNEQFF. Written as DNA, the CDR3 is TGTGCCAGCAGTTACGGCGGGTTCATCTCCTACAATGAGCAGTTCTTC. The chain recombines TRBV6-5 with TRBJ2-1; D may be TRBD2 (5 bases). CDR1 is MNHEY, CDR2 SVGAGI, per germline. V lost 2 bases and J 0 bases, leaving 11 bases between the germline ends. The CDR3 covers 16 residues.

The chain is built from TRBV13 and TRBJ2-1, with 9 bases fitting TRBD2. Germline trimming cut 0 bases from V and 7 bases from J; bases unmatched to any gene: 4. There are 15 residues in the CDR3. Germline V gene data show CDR1 as PRHDT and CDR2 as FYEKMQ (reference sequence). CDR3 DNA: TGTGCCAGCAGCTTAGGGTCTAGCGGGAATAATGAGCAGTTCTTC. Protein product: CASSLGSSGNNEQFF.

V and J are TRBV3-1 (or the pseudogene TRBV3-2) and TRBJ2-5; a possible D gene is TRBD2 (6 bases). V dropped 6 bases and J dropped 5 bases, with 13 bases sitting between them. Germline values: CDR1 LGHDT, CDR2 YNNKEL (reference sequence). The CDR3 contains 13 residues. The CDR3 loop is CASRDYVVETQYF. The DNA of the CDR3 is TGTGCCAGCAGGGACTATGTGGTGGAGACCCAGTACTTC.

The chain employs TRBV27 and TRBJ2-1, with 8 bases aligning to TRBD2. Germline V gene data show CDR1 as MNHEY and CDR2 as SMNVEV (reference sequence). This CDR3 region has 17 residues. The J segment lost 6 bases and the V segment lost 4 bases, leaving 14 bases of the junction unmatched. This chain's CDR3 is CASSSLQTGGVRNEQFF. CDR3 bases: TGTGCCAGCAGTTCCCTCCAAACGGGGGGGGTTCGCAATGAGCAGTTCTTC.

The genes are TRBV4-3 and TRBJ2-1; D not resolved. V shed 0 bases and J shed 9 bases, with 9 bases lying between them. Germline CDR1 LGHNA, CDR2 YSLEER. This CDR3 comprises 13 residues. CDR3: CASSQESQAEQFF. In DNA form, the CDR3 reads TGCGCCAGCAGCCAAGAATCGCAGGCTGAGCAGTTCTTC.

The genes are TRBV15 and TRBJ1-1, with 11 bases aligning to TRBD1. CDR3 size: 13 residues. V gave up 5 bases and J gave up 6 bases; unmatched junction bases: 2. From germline, CDR1 is LNHNV and CDR2 YYDKDF (reference sequence). CDR3 amino acids: CATSRDRGAEAFF. In DNA, the CDR3 is TGTGCCACCAGCCGGGACAGGGGGGCTGAAGCTTTCTTT. The full variable domain, its missing parts supplied by reference TRBV15 and TRBJ1-1, is DAMVIQNPRYQVTQFGKPVTLSCSQTLNHNVMYWYQQKSSQAPKLLFHYYDKDFNNEADTPDNFQSRRPNTSFCFLDIRSPGLGDTAMYLCATSRDRGAEAFFGQGTRLTVV.

The V call is TRBV7-8, the J call TRBJ1-3; 9 bases fit TRBD1. Germline CDR1 is SGHVS and CDR2 is FQNEAQ. CDR3 length: 17 amino acids. V lost 3 bases and J lost 4; bases outside the gene matches: 10. DNA of the CDR3: TGTGCCAGCAGCTTTTATTCCAACAGGGGGCCGGGAAACACCATATATTTT. Translation: CASSFYSNRGPGNTIYF. The full variable domain, with the rest looked up from reference TRBV7-8 and TRBJ1-3, is GAGVSQSPRYKVAKRGQDVALRCDPISGHVSLFWYQQALGQGPEFLTYFQNEAQLDKSGLPSDRFFAERPEGSVSTLKIQRTQQEDSAVYLCASSFYSNRGPGNTIYFGEGSWLTVV.

The chain links TRBV7-9 to TRBJ1-2; perhaps TRBD1 as D (5 bases). V was clipped by 5 bases and J by 5 bases, with 18 bases between them. Germline loops: CDR1 SEHNR, CDR2 FQNEAQ (reference sequence). The CDR3 totals 15 residues. The CDR3 loop is CASSRRDRSIYGYTF. As DNA, the CDR3 is TGTGCCAGCAGCAGGAGGGACCGGAGTATTTATGGCTACACCTTC. The whole variable domain, remainder taken from reference TRBV7-9 and TRBJ1-2, is DTGVSQNPRHKITKRGQNVTFRCDPISEHNRLYWYRQTLGQGPEFLTYFQNEAQLEKSRLLSDRFSAERPKGSFSTLEIQRTEQGDSAMYLCASSRRDRSIYGYTFGSGTRLTVV.

This clone was detected only a few times. This rearrangement joins TRBV20-1 to TRBJ1-1; the match to TRBD1 covers 10 bases. With 6 bases clipped from V and 11 bases from J, the junction kept 6 bases outside the gene matches. The CDR3 spans 11 residues. Germline V gives CDR1 DFQATT, CDR2 SNEGSKA (reference sequence). The CDR3 sequence: CSAGQGLFAFF. The DNA of the CDR3 is TGCAGTGCGGGACAGGGGTTGTTTGCTTTCTTT.

The chain uses TRBV9 and TRBJ2-1; unclear D gene. Germline V gene lookup returns CDR1 SGDLS and CDR2 YYNGEE. Deletions cut 2 bases from V and 5 bases from J, with 8 bases between. This CDR3 has 13 amino acids. CDR3 sequence (DNA): TGTGCCAGCAGCGTTTCCACGGACAATGAGCAGTTCTTC. Its translation: CASSVSTDNEQFF.